These 23 T cell receptor beta chains were all obtained from the same sample, sequenced in a study of blood T cell repertoires in COVID-19. Profiling relied on immunoSEQ multiplex PCR, and the TCRdb table lists in-frame clones only, not all of them. Altogether 180,000 or so clones are present, more than 75% being singletons, with the ten largest covering 2.5% to 4%. Source material: peripheral blood. The receptor set was obtained from an older man with acute or convalescent COVID-19.

The chain links TRBV5-1 to TRBJ2-3, with a possible D match to TRBD2 (6 bases). The germline gives CDR1 SGHRS, CDR2 YFSETQ. The V and J ends lost 4 bases and 3 bases respectively, with 12 bases between them. This CDR3 contains 14 residues. CDR3 bases: TGCGCCAGCAGCCTAGCGAAGCAGACAGATACGCAGTATTTT. Protein product: CASSLAKQTDTQYF.

The chain recombines TRBV15 with TRBJ1-1; no definite D call. This CDR3 contains 13 residues. The V gene's germline CDR1 is LNHNV and CDR2 YYDKDF (reference sequence). V was cut by 1 base and J by 4 bases, with 7 bases left in between. The DNA of the CDR3 is TGTGCCACCAGCAGAGGCTCAGGCACTGAAGCTTTCTTT. Residues: CATSRGSGTEAFF.

As DNA, the CDR3 is TGTGCCACCAGCAGGGACCAGGGCCAGGGGGGTCTCTACGAGCAGTACTTC. Translation gives CATSRDQGQGGLYEQYF. The rearrangement joins TRBV15 to TRBJ2-7; possible D gene TRBD1, 7 bases. V was clipped by 3 bases and J by 3 bases, with 21 bases between them. This CDR3 is 17 amino acids long. CDR1 is LNHNV and CDR2 is YYDKDF in the germline V gene (reference sequence).

This rearrangement joins TRBV9 to TRBJ2-2; D unresolved. The CDR3 is made up of 12 amino acids. Germline-derived CDR1 and CDR2 are SGDLS and YYNGEE. Trimming took 4 bases from V and 4 from J, leaving 5 bases between them. In DNA, the CDR3 is TGTGCCAGCAGCAGAGGCACCGGGGAGCTGTTTTTT. It translates to CASSRGTGELFF. The complete variable domain, with remaining parts taken from reference TRBV9 and TRBJ2-2, reads DSGVTQTPKHLITATGQRVTLRCSPRSGDLSVYWYQQSLDQGLQFLIQYYNGEERAKGNILERFSAQQFPDLHSELNLSSLELGDSALYFCASSRGTGELFFGEGSRLTVL.

This clone was seen a handful of times. The rearrangement joins TRBV11-2 to TRBJ1-3, with D possibly TRBD1 on 5 matching bases. V shed 7 bases and J shed 2 bases, with 12 bases lying between them. The CDR3 consists of 14 residues. Per the germline V gene, CDR1 is SGHAT and CDR2 is FQNNGV. The CDR3 sequence: CASTKSGTGNTIYF. In nucleotides, the CDR3 is TGTGCCAGCACTAAATCAGGGACTGGAAACACCATATATTTT.

The chain combines TRBV9 with TRBJ1-5; D may be TRBD1 (5 bases). The germline CDR1 and CDR2 sequences are SGDLS and YYNGEE. This CDR3 is built from 15 residues. V was pared by 3 bases and J by 6 bases, with 16 bases between. The CDR3 reads CASSADISGGQPQHF. In DNA form, the CDR3 reads TGTGCCAGCAGCGCGGACATTTCGGGGGGTCAGCCCCAGCATTTT. Filled out from reference TRBV9 and TRBJ1-5, the complete variable domain reads DSGVTQTPKHLITATGQRVTLRCSPRSGDLSVYWYQQSLDQGLQFLIQYYNGEERAKGNILERFSAQQFPDLHSELNLSSLELGDSALYFCASSADISGGQPQHFGDGTRLSIL.

For this clone: The sample contains more than one DNA sequence encoding this CDR3. The chain carries TRBV12-3 or TRBV12-4 and TRBJ1-1, with a weak D call TRBD1 (5 bases). V shed 1 base and J shed 4 bases, with 7 bases lying between them. CDR3 length equals 13 residues. The CDR3 here is CASSLGQGTEAFF. Here the CDR3 DNA reads TGTGCCAGCAGTTTAGGGCAGGGCACTGAAGCTTTCTTT.

This chain uses TRBV27 with TRBJ2-7; 7 bases align to TRBD1. The trim removed 1 base at V and 7 bases at J, leaving 4 bases unmatched. Germline V CDR1 and CDR2: MNHEY, SMNVEV (reference sequence). There are 13 residues in the CDR3. Here the CDR3 reads CASSLFPGGEQYF. Written as DNA, the CDR3 is TGTGCCAGCAGTTTATTCCCAGGGGGTGAGCAGTACTTC.

The CDR3 nucleotides read TGTGCCAGCAGACGGGGGGAGAACACTGAAGCTTTCTTT. Its protein is CASRRGENTEAFF. The chain carries TRBV6-5 and TRBJ1-1; the D gene is possibly TRBD1 (5 bases). This CDR3 is built from 13 residues. Trimming took 6 bases from V and 1 from J, leaving 9 bases between them. CDR1 and CDR2 (germline): MNHEY, SVGAGI.

The chain carries TRBV27 and TRBJ1-4; 9 bases agree with TRBD1. The CDR3 runs 15 residues. The ends lost 7 bases at V and 7 bases at J; junction bases unmatched: 10. Per germline, CDR1 MNHEY and CDR2 SMNVEV (reference sequence). In DNA, the CDR3 is TGTGCCAGCACCTTTTCGCGGACAGGGGTTGAAAAACTGTTTTTT. Protein sequence: CASTFSRTGVEKLFF.

This rearrangement joins TRBV4-1 to TRBJ2-2, with D hard to call. The CDR3 has 16 amino acids. Trimming removed 4 bases at V and 7 bases at J, with 19 bases between. CDR1 and CDR2 (germline): MGHRA, YSYEKL. The CDR3, as DNA: TGCGCCAGCAGCCTCCTCGCGGTGGATTTTGGCGGGGAGCTGTTTTTT. It is translated as CASSLLAVDFGGELFF.

This clone was observed a few times. The chain links TRBV29-1 to TRBJ2-7; 9 bases align to TRBD1. The germline gives CDR1 SQVTM, CDR2 ANQGSEA. This CDR3 is 13 amino acids long. V gave up 4 bases and J gave up 3 bases; unmatched junction bases: 4. CDR3 bases: TGCAGCGTTGTGGGACAGGGTCGCTACGAGCAGTACTTC. It translates to CSVVGQGRYEQYF.

The count of this clone is one. The gene calls are TRBV7-3 and TRBJ2-1; TRBD2 matches at 8 bases. Germline CDR1 SGHTA, CDR2 FQGTGA. The V gene end was trimmed by 2 bases and the J gene end by 3 bases; junction bases not matched to a gene: 6. The CDR3 is 16 amino acids. This CDR3 reads CASSLAGGAGYNEQFF. The CDR3 nucleotides are TGTGCCAGCAGCTTAGCCGGGGGGGCTGGCTACAATGAGCAGTTCTTC.

The chain couples TRBV7-2 to TRBJ2-7; tentative D call: TRBD1 (6 bases). The CDR3 has 20 amino acids. Trimming stripped 0 bases from V and 0 bases from J, with 24 bases between. The V gene's germline CDR1 is SGHTA and CDR2 FQGNSA. CDR3 amino acids: CASSLAPARGVLSYSYEQYF. CDR3 nucleotide sequence: TGTGCCAGCAGCTTAGCCCCGGCCAGGGGTGTCTTGAGTTACTCCTACGAGCAGTACTTC.

This chain uses TRBV4-2 with TRBJ1-5; 9 bases map to TRBD1. Trimming removed 4 bases from V and 2 bases from J; junction bases left unmatched: 9. The CDR3 runs 17 residues. CDR1 is LGHNA and CDR2 is YNFKEQ in the germline V gene. As DNA, the CDR3 is TGTGCCAGCAGCCCGGACAGGGGAGGAAGGGGCAATCAGCCCCAGCATTTT. Residues: CASSPDRGGRGNQPQHF.

The rearrangement uses TRBV6-6 and TRBJ1-6, with TRBD1 matching over 8 bases. The CDR3 has 14 amino acids. The germline V gene encodes CDR1 MNHNY and CDR2 SVGAGI (reference sequence). V gave up 8 bases and J gave up 10 bases; unmatched junction bases: 10. DNA for the CDR3: TGTGCCAGCCGTACAGGGGGGATTAAGTCACCCCTCCACTTT. Protein product: CASRTGGIKSPLHF.

The chain has TRBV24-1 and TRBJ2-3; TRBD2 agrees at 13 bases. The V and J ends lost 5 bases and 6 bases, in that order; junction bases with no gene match: 4. The CDR3 runs to 15 residues. Germline V gene lookup returns CDR1 KGHDR and CDR2 SFDVKD. CDR3 in amino acids: CATSVTSGGADTQYF. The CDR3 DNA reads as TGTGCCACCAGTGTTACTAGCGGGGGGGCCGATACGCAGTATTTT.

This clone was found a few times. The chain uses TRBV12-5 and TRBJ2-5; 7 bases match TRBD2. CDR3 length equals 16 residues. Germline V gene lookup returns CDR1 LGHNT and CDR2 FRNRAP. The trim removed 6 bases at V and 5 bases at J, leaving 15 bases unmatched. The CDR3 coding sequence is TGTGCTAGTGGGGCTGGGCTGGGACTAATTGCGGAGACCCAGTACTTC. Its protein is CASGAGLGLIAETQYF.

This chain links TRBV24-1 with TRBJ1-4; D is uncertain. CDR3 length: 16 amino acids. Per germline, CDR1 KGHDR and CDR2 SFDVKD. Trimming pared 3 bases from V and 0 bases from J, leaving 10 bases between. The CDR3 loop is CATSDGSASTNEKLFF. The CDR3 DNA reads TGTGCCACCAGTGATGGGAGCGCCTCAACTAATGAAAAACTGTTTTTT.

This chain links TRBV10-3 with TRBJ1-5; 8 positions agree with TRBD1. The germline gives CDR1 ENHRY, CDR2 SYGVKD. The CDR3 consists of 15 residues. V was clipped by 4 bases and J by 4 bases; unmatched bases: 6. The CDR3 spells CAISGSQGGNQPQHF. In nucleotides, the CDR3 is TGTGCCATCAGTGGGTCACAGGGGGGGAATCAGCCCCAGCATTTT.

This rearrangement joins TRBV16 to TRBJ1-3; 9 nucleotides match TRBD1. The CDR3 consists of 15 residues. CDR1 is KGHSY and CDR2 is FQNENV in the germline V gene. Unmatched junction bases numbered 3, after V lost 2 bases and J lost 4 bases. The DNA for the CDR3 is TGTGCCAGCAGCCAAAGGGGACAGGGAGGAAACACCATATATTTT. Protein: CASSQRGQGGNTIYF.

The gene calls are TRBV19 and TRBJ1-1; maybe TRBD1 (5 bases). Germline values: CDR1 LNHDA, CDR2 SQIVND (reference sequence). The CDR3 contains 14 residues. V lost 7 bases and J 1 base, leaving 13 bases between the germline ends. CDR3 sequence: CASIRQTGNTEAFF. In DNA form, the CDR3 reads TGTGCCAGTATCCGACAGACCGGGAACACTGAAGCTTTCTTT.

The CDR3 protein is CSVPGLLNTGELFF. The CDR3, as DNA: TGCAGCGTCCCGGGACTGCTGAACACCGGGGAGCTGTTTTTT. The V and J genes are TRBV29-1 and TRBJ2-2; TRBD2 might be the D (6 bases). The germline V gene encodes CDR1 SQVTM and CDR2 ANQGSEA. CDR3 size: 14 residues. Trimming removed 6 bases from V and 1 base from J, with 12 bases in between.